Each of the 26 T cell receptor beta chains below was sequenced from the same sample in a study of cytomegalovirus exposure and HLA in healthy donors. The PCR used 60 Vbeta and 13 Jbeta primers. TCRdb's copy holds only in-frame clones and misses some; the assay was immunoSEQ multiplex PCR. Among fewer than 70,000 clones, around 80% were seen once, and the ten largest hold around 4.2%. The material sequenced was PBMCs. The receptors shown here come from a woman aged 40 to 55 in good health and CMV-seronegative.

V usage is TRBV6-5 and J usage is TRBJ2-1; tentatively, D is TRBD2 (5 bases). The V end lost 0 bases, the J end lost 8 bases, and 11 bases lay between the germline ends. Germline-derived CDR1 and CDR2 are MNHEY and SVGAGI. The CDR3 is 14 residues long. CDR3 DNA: TGTGCCAGCAGTTACTCGGACTCCCGCCATGAGCAGTTCTTC. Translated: CASSYSDSRHEQFF.

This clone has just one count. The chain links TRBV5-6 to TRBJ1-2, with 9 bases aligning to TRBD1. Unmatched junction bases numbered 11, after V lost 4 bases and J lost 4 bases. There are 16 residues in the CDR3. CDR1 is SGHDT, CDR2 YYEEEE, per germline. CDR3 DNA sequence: TGTGCCAGCAGCCTTACGACAGGGGGACCCTCCTATGGCTACACCTTC. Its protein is CASSLTTGGPSYGYTF.

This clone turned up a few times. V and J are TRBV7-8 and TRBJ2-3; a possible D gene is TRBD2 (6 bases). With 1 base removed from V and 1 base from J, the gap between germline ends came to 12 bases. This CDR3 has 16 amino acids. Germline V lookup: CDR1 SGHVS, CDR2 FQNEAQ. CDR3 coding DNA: TGTGCCAGCAGCTTAGTGAGTAGCGGACGCACAGATACGCAGTATTTT. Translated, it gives CASSLVSSGRTDTQYF.

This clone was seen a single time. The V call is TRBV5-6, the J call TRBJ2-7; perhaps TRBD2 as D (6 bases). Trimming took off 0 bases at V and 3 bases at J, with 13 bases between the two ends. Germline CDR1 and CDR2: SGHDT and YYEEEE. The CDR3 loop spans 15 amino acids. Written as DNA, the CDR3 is TGTGCCAGCAGCTTGGAGTGGACTAAAGACTACGAGCAGTACTTC. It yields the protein CASSLEWTKDYEQYF. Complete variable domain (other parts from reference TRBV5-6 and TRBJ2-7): DAGVTQSPTHLIKTRGQQVTLRCSPKSGHDTVSWYQQALGQGPQFIFQYYEEEERQRGNFPDRFSGHQFPNYSSELNVNALLLGDSALYLCASSLEWTKDYEQYFGPGTRLTVT.

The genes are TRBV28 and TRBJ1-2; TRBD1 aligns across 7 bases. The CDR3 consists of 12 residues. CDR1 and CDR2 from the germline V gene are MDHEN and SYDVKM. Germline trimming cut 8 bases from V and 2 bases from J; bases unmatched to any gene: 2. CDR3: CASAQGNYGYTF. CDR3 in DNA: TGTGCCAGCGCACAGGGGAACTATGGCTACACCTTC.

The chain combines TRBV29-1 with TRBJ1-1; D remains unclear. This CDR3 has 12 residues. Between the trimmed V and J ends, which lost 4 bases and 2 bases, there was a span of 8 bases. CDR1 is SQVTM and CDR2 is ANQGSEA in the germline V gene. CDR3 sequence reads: CSVVRYNTEAFF. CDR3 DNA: TGCAGCGTTGTTCGGTACAACACTGAAGCTTTCTTT.

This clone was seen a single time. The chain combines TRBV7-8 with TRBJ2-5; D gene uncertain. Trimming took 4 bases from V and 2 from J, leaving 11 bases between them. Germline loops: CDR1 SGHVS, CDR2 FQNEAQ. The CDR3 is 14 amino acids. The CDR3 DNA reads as TGTGCCAGCAGCTCGATTGCGGAACAAGAGACCCAGTACTTC. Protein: CASSSIAEQETQYF.

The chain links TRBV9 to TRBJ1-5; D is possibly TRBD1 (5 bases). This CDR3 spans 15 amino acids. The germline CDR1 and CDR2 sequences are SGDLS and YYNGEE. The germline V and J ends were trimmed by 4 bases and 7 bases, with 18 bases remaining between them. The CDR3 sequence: CASSLSGGAGQPQHF. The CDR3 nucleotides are TGTGCCAGCAGCCTTAGTGGCGGCGCAGGGCAGCCCCAGCATTTT.

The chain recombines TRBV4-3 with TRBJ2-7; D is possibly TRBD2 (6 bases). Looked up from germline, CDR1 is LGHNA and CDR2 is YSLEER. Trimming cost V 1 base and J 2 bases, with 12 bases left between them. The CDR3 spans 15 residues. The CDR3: CASSQAAGTPYEQYF. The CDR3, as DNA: TGCGCCAGCAGCCAAGCGGCGGGAACCCCCTACGAGCAGTACTTC.

The CDR3 bases are TGTGCCAGCAGCCTACCGGGACAGGAGGTTCGTGAGCAGTTCTTC. Translating gives CASSLPGQEVREQFF. J is TRBJ2-1 and V is TRBV28; 8 bases fit TRBD1. Germline V gene data show CDR1 as MDHEN and CDR2 as SYDVKM. The CDR3 is made up of 15 amino acids. With 6 bases clipped from V and 9 bases from J, the junction kept 13 bases outside the gene matches.

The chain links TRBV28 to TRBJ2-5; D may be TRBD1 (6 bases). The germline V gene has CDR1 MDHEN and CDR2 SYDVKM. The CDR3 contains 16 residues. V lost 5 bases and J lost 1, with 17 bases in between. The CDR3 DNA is TGTGCCAGCAGTCCGTACGACAGGACCCTCCAAGAGACCCAGTACTTC. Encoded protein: CASSPYDRTLQETQYF.

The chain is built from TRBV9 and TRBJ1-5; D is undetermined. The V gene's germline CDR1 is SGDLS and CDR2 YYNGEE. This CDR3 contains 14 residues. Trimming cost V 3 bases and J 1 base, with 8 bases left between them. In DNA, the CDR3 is TGTGCCAGCAGCGGAGAGGGCAGCAATCAGCCCCAGCATTTT. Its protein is CASSGEGSNQPQHF.

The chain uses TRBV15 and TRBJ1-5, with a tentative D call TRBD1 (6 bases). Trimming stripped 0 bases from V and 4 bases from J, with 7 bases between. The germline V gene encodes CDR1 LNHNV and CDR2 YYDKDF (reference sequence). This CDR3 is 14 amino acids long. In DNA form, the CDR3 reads TGTGCCACCAGCAGAGATACAGGGAATCAGCCCCAGCATTTT. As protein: CATSRDTGNQPQHF. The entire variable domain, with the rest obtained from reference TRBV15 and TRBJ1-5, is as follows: DAMVIQNPRYQVTQFGKPVTLSCSQTLNHNVMYWYQQKSSQAPKLLFHYYDKDFNNEADTPDNFQSRRPNTSFCFLDIRSPGLGDTAMYLCATSRDTGNQPQHFGDGTRLSIL.

The CDR3 protein is CASSIFGTGGRGAEAFF. CDR3 DNA sequence: TGTGCCAGTAGTATATTCGGGACAGGGGGACGCGGGGCTGAAGCTTTCTTT. V and J are TRBV19 and TRBJ1-1; TRBD1 agrees at 11 bases. With V trimmed by 2 bases and J by 6 bases, 11 bases remained unmatched. The germline gives CDR1 LNHDA, CDR2 SQIVND (reference sequence). The CDR3 runs 17 residues. The variable domain in full, with the rest retrieved from reference TRBV19 and TRBJ1-1, is DGGITQSPKYLFRKEGQNVTLSCEQNLNHDAMYWYRQDPGQGLRLIYYSQIVNDFQKGDIAEGYSVSREKKESFPLTVTSAQKNPTAFYLCASSIFGTGGRGAEAFFGQGTRLTVV.

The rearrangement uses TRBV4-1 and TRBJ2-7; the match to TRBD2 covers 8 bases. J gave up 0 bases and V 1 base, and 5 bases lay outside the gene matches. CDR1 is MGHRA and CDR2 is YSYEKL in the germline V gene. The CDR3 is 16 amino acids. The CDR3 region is CASSQAGSGTSYEQYF. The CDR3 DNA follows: TGCGCCAGCAGCCAAGCGGGTAGCGGGACCTCCTACGAGCAGTACTTC.

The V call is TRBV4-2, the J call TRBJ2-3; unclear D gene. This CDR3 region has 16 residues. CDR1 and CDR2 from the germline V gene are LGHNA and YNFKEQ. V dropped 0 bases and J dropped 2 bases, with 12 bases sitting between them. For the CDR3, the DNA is TGTGCCAGCAGCCAAGATCGGTCAACCATCACAGATACGCAGTATTTT. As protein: CASSQDRSTITDTQYF.

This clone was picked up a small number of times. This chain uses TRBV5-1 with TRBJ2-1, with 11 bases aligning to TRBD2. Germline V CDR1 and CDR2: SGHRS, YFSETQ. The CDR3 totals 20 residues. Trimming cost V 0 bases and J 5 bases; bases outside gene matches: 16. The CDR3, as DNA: TGCGCCAGCAGCTTGGCCGGGACTAGCGGCCAACCTCAGGGTAACAATGAGCAGTTCTTC. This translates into CASSLAGTSGQPQGNNEQFF.

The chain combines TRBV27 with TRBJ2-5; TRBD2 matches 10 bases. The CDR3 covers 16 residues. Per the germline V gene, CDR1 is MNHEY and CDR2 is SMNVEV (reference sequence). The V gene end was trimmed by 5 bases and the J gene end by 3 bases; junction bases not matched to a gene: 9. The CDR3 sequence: CASSPRWLAGEETQYF. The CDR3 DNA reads TGTGCCAGCAGTCCTAGGTGGCTAGCGGGAGAAGAGACCCAGTACTTC.

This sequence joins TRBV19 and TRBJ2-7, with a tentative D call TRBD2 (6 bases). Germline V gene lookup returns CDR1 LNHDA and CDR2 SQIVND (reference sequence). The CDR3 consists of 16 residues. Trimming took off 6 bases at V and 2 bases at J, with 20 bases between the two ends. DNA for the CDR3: TGTGCCAGTAGGAAGGGAGCGGGCGCCTCTCCCTACGAGCAGTACTTC. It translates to CASRKGAGASPYEQYF.

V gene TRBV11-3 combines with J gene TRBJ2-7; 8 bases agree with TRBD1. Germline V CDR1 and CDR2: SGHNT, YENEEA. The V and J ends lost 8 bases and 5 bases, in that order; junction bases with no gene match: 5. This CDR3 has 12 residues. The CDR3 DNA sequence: TGTGCCAGCGGCCCAGGGGGCAACGAGCAGTACTTC. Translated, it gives CASGPGGNEQYF.

CDR3 DNA sequence: TGTGCCACCAGCAGATTTAGCTCCTACGAGCAGTACTTC. It specifies CATSRFSSYEQYF. The chain is built from TRBV15 and TRBJ2-7; D remains unclear. The germline CDR1 and CDR2 sequences are LNHNV and YYDKDF (reference sequence). Between the trimmed V and J ends, which lost 2 bases and 0 bases, there was a span of 5 bases. CDR3 length: 13 amino acids.

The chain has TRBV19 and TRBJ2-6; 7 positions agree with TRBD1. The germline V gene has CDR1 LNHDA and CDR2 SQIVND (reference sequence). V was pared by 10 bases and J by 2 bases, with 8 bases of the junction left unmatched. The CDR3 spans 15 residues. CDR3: CATGTERTGANVLTF. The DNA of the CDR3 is TGTGCCACCGGGACAGAGAGAACTGGGGCCAACGTCCTGACTTTC.

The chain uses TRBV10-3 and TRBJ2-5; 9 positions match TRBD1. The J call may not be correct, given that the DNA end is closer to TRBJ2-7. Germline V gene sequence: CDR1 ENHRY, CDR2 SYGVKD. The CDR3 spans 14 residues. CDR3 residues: CAISGTGLTYEQYF. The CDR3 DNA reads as TGTGCCATCAGCGGGACAGGGCTCACCTACGAGCAGTACTTC.

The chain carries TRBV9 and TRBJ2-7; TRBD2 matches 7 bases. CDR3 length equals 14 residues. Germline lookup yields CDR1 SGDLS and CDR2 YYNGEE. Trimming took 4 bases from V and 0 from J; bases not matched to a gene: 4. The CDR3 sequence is CASSPGGSSYEQYF. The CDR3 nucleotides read TGTGCCAGCAGCCCCGGGGGGAGCTCCTACGAGCAGTACTTC.

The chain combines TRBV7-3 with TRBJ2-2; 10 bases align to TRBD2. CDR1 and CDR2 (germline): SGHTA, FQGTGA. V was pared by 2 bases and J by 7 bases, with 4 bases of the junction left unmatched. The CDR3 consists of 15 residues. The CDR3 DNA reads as TGTGCCAGCAGCTTATTAGCGGGAGGTTTCGGGGAGCTGTTTTTT. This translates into CASSLLAGGFGELFF.

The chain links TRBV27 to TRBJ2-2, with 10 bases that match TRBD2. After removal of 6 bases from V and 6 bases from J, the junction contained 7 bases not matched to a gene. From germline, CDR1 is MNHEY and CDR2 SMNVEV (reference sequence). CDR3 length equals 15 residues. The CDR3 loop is CASSSSGSLPGELFF. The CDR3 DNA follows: TGTGCCAGCAGCTCTAGCGGGAGCTTGCCCGGGGAGCTGTTTTTT.